This is a list of T cell receptor beta chains from one sample in a study of CD8 T cells in ankylosing spondylitis. TCRdb re-called the 5' RACE reads through MiXCR, storing one row per CDR3 protein. Among 750,000 to 850,000 distinct CDR3 sequences listed, 12% were seen once. Sequenced: blood, either unsorted or a sorted T cell fraction (not recorded which). These receptors originate from a male donor with ankylosing spondylitis. The CDR3 runs from the conserved cysteine through the conserved F or W. Fields, in order: D gene, clone size, J gene, V gene, CDR3 protein, CDR3 DNA. A D gene is named only where the DNA matches it firmly. The size field is filled for only some rows; it gives once, few, many or a size class.

D gene: TRBD2
clone size: -
J gene: TRBJ2-7
V gene: TRBV20-1
CDR3 protein: CSALAVLSYEQYF
CDR3 DNA: TGCAGTGCTCTAGCGGTCCTCTCCTACGAGCAGTACTTC

D gene: TRBD1
clone size: -
J gene: TRBJ2-6
V gene: TRBV11-1
CDR3 protein: CAARRDRDLSGANVLTF
CDR3 DNA: TGTGCCGCGCGCCGGGACAGGGACCTCTCTGGGGCCAACGTCCTGACTTTC

D gene: -
clone size: few
J gene: TRBJ2-5
V gene: TRBV6-5
CDR3 protein: CASSYYKGIETQYF
CDR3 DNA: TGTGCCAGCAGTTACTATAAGGGGATAGAGACCCAGTACTTC

D gene: TRBD1
clone size: -
J gene: TRBJ2-1
V gene: TRBV7-7
CDR3 protein: CASSFQAGGEQFF
CDR3 DNA: TGTGCTAGCAGCTTTCAAGCAGGGGGTGAGCAGTTCTTC

D gene: TRBD1
clone size: once
J gene: TRBJ1-2
V gene: TRBV9
CDR3 protein: CASSVDRGTF
CDR3 DNA: TGTGCCAGCAGCGTAGACAGGGGGACCTTC

D gene: TRBD2
clone size: -
J gene: TRBJ2-1
V gene: TRBV5-1
CDR3 protein: CASSFLGLAGNYNEQFF
CDR3 DNA: TGCGCCAGCAGCTTTTTAGGACTAGCGGGCAATTACAATGAGCAGTTCTTC

D gene: TRBD2
clone size: many
J gene: TRBJ2-1
V gene: TRBV9
CDR3 protein: CASSPFTSGGVYNEQFF
CDR3 DNA: TGTGCCAGCAGCCCGTTCACTAGCGGGGGGGTCTACAATGAGCAGTTCTTC

D gene: TRBD1
clone size: -
J gene: TRBJ2-2
V gene: TRBV7-8
CDR3 protein: CASSLAPQGKRTGELFF
CDR3 DNA: TGTGCCAGCAGCTTAGCTCCACAGGGGAAGCGCACCGGGGAGCTGTTTTTT

D gene: TRBD1
clone size: -
J gene: TRBJ2-1
V gene: TRBV5-1
CDR3 protein: CASSPWTGEDEQFF
CDR3 DNA: TGCGCCAGCAGCCCATGGACAGGGGAAGATGAGCAGTTCTTC

D gene: -
clone size: few
J gene: TRBJ1-4
V gene: TRBV12-3/TRBV12-4
CDR3 protein: CASSHRALNEKLFF
CDR3 DNA: TGTGCCAGCTCCCACAGGGCCCTAAATGAAAAACTGTTTTTT

D gene: -
clone size: few
J gene: TRBJ2-7
V gene: TRBV7-9
CDR3 protein: CASSLVADSSSYEQYF
CDR3 DNA: TGTGCCAGCAGCTTAGTAGCAGACAGTAGTTCCTACGAGCAGTACTTC

D gene: -
clone size: -
J gene: TRBJ2-5
V gene: TRBV5-5
CDR3 protein: CASSSHLGRTQYF
CDR3 DNA: TGTGCCAGCAGCTCTCATTTAGGACGAACCCAGTACTTC

D gene: -
clone size: few
J gene: TRBJ2-1
V gene: TRBV27
CDR3 protein: CASSPNFGPSTWLNEQFF
CDR3 DNA: TGTGCCAGCAGCCCCAACTTCGGGCCCTCAACGTGGTTGAATGAGCAGTTCTTC

D gene: TRBD2
clone size: -
J gene: TRBJ2-1
V gene: TRBV30
CDR3 protein: CAWSPLAGTVNEQFF
CDR3 DNA: TGTGCCTGGAGCCCCCTAGCGGGAACCGTCAATGAGCAGTTCTTC

D gene: -
clone size: few
J gene: TRBJ1-1
V gene: TRBV15
CDR3 protein: CATSTRLYNTEAFF
CDR3 DNA: TGTGCCACCAGCACAAGGCTTTATAACACTGAAGCTTTCTTT

D gene: -
clone size: -
J gene: TRBJ1-2
V gene: TRBV6-1
CDR3 protein: CASSVNRGYTF
CDR3 DNA: TGTGCCAGCAGTGTGAATCGGGGCTACACCTTC

D gene: -
clone size: -
J gene: TRBJ2-6
V gene: TRBV6-2/TRBV6-3
CDR3 protein: CASTKGGAGTGANVLTF
CDR3 DNA: TGTGCCAGCACTAAAGGCGGGGCAGGGACTGGGGCCAACGTCCTGACTTTC

D gene: TRBD2
clone size: few
J gene: TRBJ2-1
V gene: TRBV5-1
CDR3 protein: CASSPTGTSGYNEQFF
CDR3 DNA: TGCGCCAGCAGCCCCACCGGGACTAGCGGTTACAATGAGCAGTTCTTC

D gene: TRBD2
clone size: many
J gene: TRBJ2-3
V gene: TRBV20-1
CDR3 protein: CSARDTRLAGGDTQYF
CDR3 DNA: TGCAGTGCTAGAGATACCCGACTAGCGGGTGGAGATACGCAGTATTTT

D gene: -
clone size: many
J gene: TRBJ2-1
V gene: TRBV7-9
CDR3 protein: CASSLAPEQFF
CDR3 DNA: TGTGCCAGCAGCTTAGCCCCAGAGCAGTTCTTC

D gene: -
clone size: -
J gene: TRBJ1-1
V gene: TRBV4-2
CDR3 protein: CASSQDRGRLAFF
CDR3 DNA: TGTGCCAGCAGCCAAGACAGGGGCAGGTTGGCTTTCTTT

D gene: -
clone size: -
J gene: TRBJ2-2
V gene: TRBV20-1
CDR3 protein: CSAARDANTGELFF
CDR3 DNA: TGCAGTGCCGCAAGGGACGCGAACACCGGGGAGCTGTTTTTT

D gene: -
clone size: few
J gene: TRBJ1-5
V gene: TRBV20-1
CDR3 protein: CSAPDGRQLFTTNQPQHF
CDR3 DNA: TGCAGTGCTCCCGATGGCCGACAACTCTTCACGACCAATCAGCCCCAGCATTTT

D gene: -
clone size: -
J gene: TRBJ2-6
V gene: TRBV20-1
CDR3 protein: CSAREDSLNVLTF
CDR3 DNA: TGCAGTGCTAGAGAGGACTCCCTAAACGTCCTGACTTTC

D gene: -
clone size: many
J gene: TRBJ1-1
V gene: TRBV20-1
CDR3 protein: CSASLTANTEAFF
CDR3 DNA: TGCAGTGCATCCCTTACGGCGAACACTGAAGCTTTCTTT

D gene: -
clone size: many
J gene: TRBJ2-1
V gene: TRBV7-2
CDR3 protein: CASSLVSYNEQFF
CDR3 DNA: TGCGCCAGCAGCTTGGTGAGCTACAATGAGCAGTTCTTC

D gene: TRBD1
clone size: many
J gene: TRBJ1-4
V gene: TRBV7-9
CDR3 protein: CASSWGTGGNEKLFF
CDR3 DNA: TGTGCCAGCAGCTGGGGGACAGGGGGCAATGAAAAACTGTTTTTT

D gene: -
clone size: few
J gene: TRBJ1-2
V gene: TRBV7-2
CDR3 protein: CASSLDHTNYGYTF
CDR3 DNA: TGTGCCAGCAGCTTGGACCATACTAACTATGGCTACACCTTC

D gene: TRBD2
clone size: few
J gene: TRBJ2-2
V gene: TRBV6-2/TRBV6-3
CDR3 protein: CASSSRGLAYTGELFF
CDR3 DNA: TGTGCCAGCAGTTCCCGCGGACTAGCGTACACCGGGGAGCTGTTTTTT

D gene: -
clone size: -
J gene: TRBJ2-7
V gene: TRBV4-3
CDR3 protein: CASSQGVAGDFYEQYF
CDR3 DNA: TGCGCCAGCAGCCAAGGGGTGGCGGGCGACTTCTACGAGCAGTACTTC

D gene: TRBD2
clone size: -
J gene: TRBJ2-3
V gene: TRBV4-1
CDR3 protein: CASSQETSARMADTQYF
CDR3 DNA: TGCGCCAGCAGCCAAGAGACTAGCGCCCGTATGGCAGATACGCAGTATTTT

D gene: -
clone size: many
J gene: TRBJ1-2
V gene: TRBV18
CDR3 protein: CASSPPSGSYGYTF
CDR3 DNA: TGTGCCAGCTCACCACCGTCTGGGAGCTATGGCTACACCTTC

D gene: -
clone size: many
J gene: TRBJ2-3
V gene: TRBV6-1
CDR3 protein: CASSEAPGGRGDTQYF
CDR3 DNA: TGTGCCAGCAGTGAAGCGCCCGGGGGGCGAGGTGATACGCAGTATTTT

D gene: TRBD1
clone size: few
J gene: TRBJ2-5
V gene: TRBV20-1
CDR3 protein: CSASRTGEYQETQYF
CDR3 DNA: TGCAGTGCTAGCAGGACAGGAGAGTACCAAGAGACCCAGTACTTC

D gene: -
clone size: many
J gene: TRBJ2-5
V gene: TRBV4-1
CDR3 protein: CASSQDDYGQETQYF
CDR3 DNA: TGCGCCAGCAGCCAAGATGATTATGGACAAGAGACCCAGTACTTC

D gene: -
clone size: few
J gene: TRBJ2-1
V gene: TRBV4-3
CDR3 protein: CASSQEVVGAGTPRKQFF
CDR3 DNA: TGCGCCAGCAGCCAAGAGGTTGTGGGTGCCGGGACACCTAGGAAGCAGTTCTTC

D gene: -
clone size: few
J gene: TRBJ1-2
V gene: TRBV4-3
CDR3 protein: CASSQDGGGINYGYTF
CDR3 DNA: TGCGCCAGCAGCCAAGATGGGGGAGGGATCAACTATGGCTACACCTTC

D gene: -
clone size: -
J gene: TRBJ2-5
V gene: TRBV20-1
CDR3 protein: CSATWQEQETQYF
CDR3 DNA: TGCAGTGCTACCTGGCAAGAACAAGAGACCCAGTACTTC

D gene: -
clone size: -
J gene: TRBJ2-1
V gene: TRBV4-3
CDR3 protein: CASSPIVGGKYNEQFF
CDR3 DNA: TGCGCCAGCAGCCCAATCGTGGGGGGCAAATACAATGAGCAGTTCTTC

D gene: -
clone size: few
J gene: TRBJ2-2
V gene: TRBV20-1
CDR3 protein: CSARDALGPGELFF
CDR3 DNA: TGCAGTGCTAGAGATGCTCTCGGTCCCGGGGAGCTGTTTTTT

D gene: TRBD1
clone size: few
J gene: TRBJ1-5
V gene: TRBV4-2
CDR3 protein: CASSPFGETGVQPQHF
CDR3 DNA: TGTGCCAGCAGCCCCTTTGGGGAGACAGGGGTTCAGCCCCAGCATTTT

D gene: TRBD2
clone size: -
J gene: TRBJ2-1
V gene: TRBV25-1
CDR3 protein: CASSEAGDRNEQFF
CDR3 DNA: TGTGCCAGCAGTGAAGCGGGAGATAGGAATGAGCAGTTCTTC

D gene: -
clone size: few
J gene: TRBJ2-3
V gene: TRBV20-1
CDR3 protein: CSASSLLAIPDTQYF
CDR3 DNA: TGCAGTGCTAGCTCCCTCCTAGCGATCCCAGATACGCAGTATTTT

D gene: TRBD1
clone size: few
J gene: TRBJ2-7
V gene: TRBV18
CDR3 protein: CASSPGDRGLYEQYF
CDR3 DNA: TGTGCCAGCTCACCGGGAGACAGGGGGCTCTACGAGCAGTACTTC

D gene: -
clone size: -
J gene: TRBJ2-1
V gene: TRBV4-2
CDR3 protein: CASSQATVGEQFF
CDR3 DNA: TGTGCCAGCAGCCAGGCGACGGTGGGTGAGCAGTTCTTC

D gene: TRBD1
clone size: few
J gene: TRBJ2-7
V gene: TRBV7-2
CDR3 protein: CASSLRAGTGTYEQYF
CDR3 DNA: TGTGCCAGCAGCTTACGTGCGGGGACAGGGACCTACGAGCAGTACTTC

D gene: -
clone size: -
J gene: TRBJ2-2
V gene: TRBV7-9
CDR3 protein: CASSARQSTGELFF
CDR3 DNA: TGTGCCAGCAGCGCAAGACAGAGCACCGGGGAGCTGTTTTTT

D gene: -
clone size: many
J gene: TRBJ1-1
V gene: TRBV7-6
CDR3 protein: CASSLRQSLTEAFF
CDR3 DNA: TGTGCCAGCAGCTTACGACAGTCCCTCACTGAAGCTTTCTTT

D gene: TRBD2
clone size: few
J gene: TRBJ2-1
V gene: TRBV5-1
CDR3 protein: CASSLIRAGGANEQFF
CDR3 DNA: TGCGCCAGCAGCTTGATCCGTGCGGGGGGCGCCAATGAGCAGTTCTTC

D gene: -
clone size: few
J gene: TRBJ2-3
V gene: TRBV4-3
CDR3 protein: CASSRMTEISDTQYF
CDR3 DNA: TGCGCCAGCAGCCGGATGACCGAGATATCGGATACGCAGTATTTT

D gene: -
clone size: -
J gene: TRBJ2-3
V gene: TRBV29-1
CDR3 protein: CSVSNVQGGTDTQYF
CDR3 DNA: TGCAGCGTTTCTAATGTACAGGGTGGCACAGATACGCAGTATTTT

D gene: -
clone size: few
J gene: TRBJ1-1
V gene: TRBV4-3
CDR3 protein: CASSQDFLGRVTAFF
CDR3 DNA: TGCGCCAGCAGCCAAGATTTTTTAGGCAGGGTGACGGCTTTCTTT

D gene: TRBD2
clone size: many
J gene: TRBJ2-1
V gene: TRBV3-1
CDR3 protein: CASALAGGPNEQFF
CDR3 DNA: TGTGCCAGCGCCCTAGCGGGAGGGCCAAATGAGCAGTTCTTC

D gene: -
clone size: few
J gene: TRBJ2-3
V gene: TRBV5-1
CDR3 protein: CASSLAQDSKADTQYF
CDR3 DNA: TGCGCCAGCAGCTTGGCGCAGGACAGTAAGGCAGATACGCAGTATTTT

D gene: -
clone size: -
J gene: TRBJ2-2
V gene: TRBV7-3
CDR3 protein: CASSLGVWNTGELFF
CDR3 DNA: TGTGCCAGCAGCTTAGGGGTTTGGAACACCGGGGAGCTGTTTTTT

D gene: TRBD2
clone size: many
J gene: TRBJ2-5
V gene: TRBV6-1
CDR3 protein: CASRPSGGTETQYF
CDR3 DNA: TGTGCCAGCAGACCTAGCGGGGGTACAGAGACCCAGTACTTC

D gene: TRBD1
clone size: once
J gene: TRBJ1-5
V gene: TRBV6-1
CDR3 protein: CASSGRTGGGQPQHF
CDR3 DNA: TGTGCCAGCAGTGGGAGAACAGGGGGAGGACAGCCCCAGCATTTT

D gene: -
clone size: many
J gene: TRBJ2-3
V gene: TRBV7-2
CDR3 protein: CASSPQGTDTQYF
CDR3 DNA: TGTGCCAGCAGCCCCCAGGGCACAGATACGCAGTATTTT

D gene: TRBD1
clone size: few
J gene: TRBJ2-2
V gene: TRBV10-3
CDR3 protein: CAISGTADTGELFF
CDR3 DNA: TGTGCCATCAGCGGGACAGCTGACACCGGGGAGCTGTTTTTT